The 26 T cell receptor beta chains listed next were all sequenced from one sample in a study of T cell responses to AZD1222 COVID-19 vaccine listed by TCRdb under 2021. The library was built by means of the immunoSEQ multiplex PCR assay. TCRdb obtained this table from immuneACCESS and retained in-frame rearrangements with V and J assigned. These tables miss some clones; where compared with another copy, unresolved V genes account for less than half of the shortfall, and the remainder is unexplained. The table for this sample lists around 250,000 clones; approximately 93% of them were counted only once. The biggest ten clones account for 0.5% to 0.65% of the sample. Per the publication, the time point label means: baseline before first vaccination. Specimen: peripheral blood, collected on day 0 of AZD1222 vaccination. These receptors originate from an adult in good health.

This clone has a single count. In nucleotides, the CDR3 is TGTGCCAGCAGCTATGGGGGACACCTCGGGTACACCGGGGAGCTGTTTTTT. Protein product: CASSYGGHLGYTGELFF. The chain is built from TRBV7-8 and TRBJ2-2, with TRBD1 as a possible D gene (6 bases). The CDR3 runs 17 residues. The V end lost 4 bases, the J end lost 3 bases, and 18 bases lay between the germline ends. Germline V gene data show CDR1 as SGHVS and CDR2 as FQNEAQ.

V is TRBV28 and J is TRBJ1-1; D gene ambiguous. CDR1 and CDR2 from the germline V gene are MDHEN and SYDVKM. Trimming stripped 5 bases from V and 4 bases from J, with 17 bases between. The CDR3 has 15 amino acids. The CDR3 DNA reads TGTGCCAGCAGTCTAAGGGCGTACCGGGGCACTGAAGCTTTCTTT. Translating it yields CASSLRAYRGTEAFF.

The chain recombines TRBV5-5 with TRBJ1-2; D gene unclear. This CDR3 is 12 amino acids long. Trimming left V 4 bases short and J 5 bases short, with 9 bases between. Germline V gives CDR1 SGHKS, CDR2 YYEKEE (reference sequence). CDR3 sequence (DNA): TGTGCCAGCAGCCCAATCGGATATGGCTACACCTTC. It is translated as CASSPIGYGYTF.

V and J are TRBV4-2 and TRBJ1-1, with D unresolved. This CDR3 spans 19 amino acids. The V end lost 2 bases, the J end lost 3 bases, and 25 bases lay between the germline ends. From germline, CDR1 is LGHNA and CDR2 YNFKEQ. The CDR3 is CASSQSGRGGPGSDTEAFF. CDR3 sequence (DNA): TGTGCCAGCAGCCAATCTGGCCGGGGAGGGCCTGGGTCGGACACTGAAGCTTTCTTT.

The chain combines TRBV5-1 with TRBJ1-1; TRBD1 matches 9 bases. Germline lookup yields CDR1 SGHRS and CDR2 YFSETQ. This CDR3 contains 13 residues. Trimming at V came to 0 bases and at J to 6 bases, leaving 0 bases not matched to a gene. The CDR3 nucleotides are TGCGCCAGCAGCTTGGGACAGGGGGCTGAAGCTTTCTTT. It encodes CASSLGQGAEAFF. Using reference TRBV5-1 and TRBJ1-1 for the parts outside the CDR3, the full variable domain is KAGVTQTPRYLIKTRGQQVTLSCSPISGHRSVSWYQQTPGQGLQFLFEYFSETQRNKGNFPGRFSGRQFSNSRSEMNVSTLELGDSALYLCASSLGQGAEAFFGQGTRLTVV.

J is TRBJ2-7 and V is TRBV28; the D gene could be TRBD1 or TRBD2 (5 bases each). The germline V gene encodes CDR1 MDHEN and CDR2 SYDVKM. The CDR3 length is 15 residues. Trimming took off 5 bases at V and 4 bases at J, with 18 bases between the two ends. The CDR3 DNA reads TGTGCCAGCAGTATATCACCGGTGGGACCATACGAGCAGTACTTC. Translation gives CASSISPVGPYEQYF.

The chain combines TRBV18 with TRBJ2-1; 9 bases are a match to TRBD1. V lost 2 bases and J lost 3; bases outside the gene matches: 2. From germline, CDR1 is KGHSH and CDR2 LQKENI. The CDR3 is 15 residues long. The CDR3 DNA reads TGTGCCAGCTCACCAGACAGGGGGATCTACAATGAGCAGTTCTTC. This codes for CASSPDRGIYNEQFF.

The chain is built from TRBV19 and TRBJ1-5; D is unresolved. V lost 5 bases and J lost 4, with 21 bases in between. Germline V gene data show CDR1 as LNHDA and CDR2 as SQIVND (reference sequence). CDR3 length: 17 residues. The DNA for the CDR3 is TGTGCCAGTAGTTACCTCCGAGAGGCGGGTTCGAATCAGCCCCAGCATTTT. Its translation is CASSYLREAGSNQPQHF.

J is TRBJ2-5 and V is TRBV27; 8 nucleotides align to TRBD2. The CDR3 length is 14 residues. The germline V gene encodes CDR1 MNHEY and CDR2 SMNVEV (reference sequence). V was pared by 9 bases and J by 5 bases, with 11 bases of the junction left unmatched. The CDR3 is CASLKRGGHETQYF. DNA for the CDR3: TGTGCCAGTCTGAAACGGGGGGGCCATGAGACCCAGTACTTC.

The genes are TRBV4-1 and TRBJ2-3; no clear D gene. Trimming left V 0 bases short and J 1 base short, with 8 bases between. Germline CDR1 and CDR2: MGHRA and YSYEKL. This CDR3 spans 15 amino acids. CDR3 nucleotides: TGCGCCAGCAGCCAAGAACCACCTCGCACAGATACGCAGTATTTT. Its protein product is CASSQEPPRTDTQYF.

The gene calls are TRBV28 and TRBJ2-3; possible D gene TRBD2, 5 bases. This CDR3 contains 14 residues. Trimming took off 2 bases at V and 2 bases at J, with 8 bases between the two ends. CDR1 MDHEN and CDR2 SYDVKM come from the germline V gene. Here the CDR3 reads CASSLAGTTDTQYF. In DNA form, the CDR3 reads TGTGCCAGCAGTTTAGCGGGTACCACAGATACGCAGTATTTT.

The chain uses TRBV15 and TRBJ1-2; D ambiguous. Trimming stripped 0 bases from V and 7 bases from J, with 12 bases between. The V gene's germline CDR1 is LNHNV and CDR2 YYDKDF (reference sequence). The CDR3 extends over 14 amino acids. CDR3 nucleotide sequence: TGTGCCACCAGCAGAGATCCCTCAAGCCCTGGCTACACCTTC. As protein: CATSRDPSSPGYTF.

This sequence joins TRBV28 and TRBJ2-1; D unresolved. There are 15 residues in the CDR3. CDR1 is MDHEN, CDR2 SYDVKM, per germline. V was shortened by 7 bases and J by 4 bases, with 17 bases between the two germline ends. The CDR3 DNA reads as TGTGCCAGCAAGGTAACAGTGTCCTTTTACAATGAGCAGTTCTTC. Protein product: CASKVTVSFYNEQFF.

V and J are TRBV15 and TRBJ2-1; no clear D. The germline V gene has CDR1 LNHNV and CDR2 YYDKDF (reference sequence). Trimming took off 1 base at V and 12 bases at J, with 13 bases between the two ends. This CDR3 contains 13 residues. This chain's CDR3 is CATSRATGPLQFF. The CDR3 coding sequence is TGTGCCACCAGCAGAGCCACCGGGCCCTTGCAGTTCTTC. Based on the CDR3 plus reference TRBV15 and TRBJ2-1, the full variable domain is DAMVIQNPRYQVTQFGKPVTLSCSQTLNHNVMYWYQQKSSQAPKLLFHYYDKDFNNEADTPDNFQSRRPNTSFCFLDIRSPGLGDTAMYLCATSRATGPLQFFGPGTRLTVL.

The rearrangement uses TRBV6-5 and TRBJ2-1; 7 nucleotides align to TRBD2. This CDR3 region has 14 residues. Germline V gene lookup returns CDR1 MNHEY and CDR2 SVGAGI. After removal of 4 bases from V and 1 base from J, the junction contained 1 base not matched to a gene. The chain's CDR3 is CASSSGGSYNEQFF. CDR3 DNA sequence: TGTGCCAGCAGTTCGGGAGGATCCTACAATGAGCAGTTCTTC.

The chain is built from TRBV7-9 and TRBJ2-2; a weak D match, TRBD1 (5 bases). Trimming took off 3 bases at V and 0 bases at J, with 11 bases between the two ends. This CDR3 contains 16 residues. Germline V lookup: CDR1 SEHNR, CDR2 FQNEAQ (reference sequence). CDR3 nucleotides: TGTGCCAGCAGCTTCCTCCCCAGGGCGAACACCGGGGAGCTGTTTTTT. As protein: CASSFLPRANTGELFF.

The chain employs TRBV5-1 and TRBJ2-7, with D unclear. Germline V gene sequence: CDR1 SGHRS, CDR2 YFSETQ. There are 14 residues in the CDR3. V gave up 0 bases and J gave up 4 bases, with 11 bases separating them. CDR3 coding DNA: TGCGCCAGCAGCTTGGAGGGTATCGGGTACGAGCAGTACTTC. This gives the protein CASSLEGIGYEQYF.

The chain uses TRBV6-5 and TRBJ1-2; D gene uncertain. This CDR3 is 13 amino acids long. CDR1 and CDR2 (germline): MNHEY, SVGAGI. The V gene lost 6 bases and the J gene lost 4 bases, with 12 bases spanning the gap. The CDR3 reads CASSPPGFYGYTF. DNA for the CDR3: TGTGCCAGCAGCCCCCCGGGGTTCTATGGCTACACCTTC.

This chain joins TRBV7-2 and TRBJ2-5; 9 bases align to TRBD1. The V segment lost 5 bases and the J segment 5 bases; nucleotides outside the gene matches: 6. The CDR3 totals 14 residues. Per the germline V gene, CDR1 is SGHTA and CDR2 is FQGNSA. CDR3 sequence: CASSRDRVGETQYF. The DNA for the CDR3 is TGTGCCAGCAGCCGGGACAGGGTGGGGGAGACCCAGTACTTC. The full variable domain, in which reference TRBV7-2 and TRBJ2-5 provide the parts outside the CDR3, is GAGVSQSPSNKVTEKGKDVELRCDPISGHTALYWYRQSLGQGLEFLIYFQGNSAPDKSGLPSDRFSAERTGGSVSTLTIQRTQQEDSAVYLCASSRDRVGETQYFGPGTRLLVL.

CDR3 loop: CASSRNAQETQYF. The DNA for the CDR3 is TGTGCCAGTAGTAGGAACGCCCAAGAGACCCAGTACTTC. The chain couples TRBV19 to TRBJ2-5; no clear D gene. The CDR3 runs to 13 residues. In germline, CDR1 is LNHDA, CDR2 SQIVND (reference sequence). The ends were cut back, 4 bases at V and 1 base at J, with 7 bases in the middle.

The CDR3 spells CASSQGRTNTEAFF. CDR3 coding DNA: TGTGCCAGCAGCCAGGGACGGACGAACACTGAAGCTTTCTTT. The J gene is TRBJ1-1, the V gene TRBV13, with D possibly matching TRBD1 (5 bases). The V end was cut by 5 bases, the J end by 1 base, with 11 bases between. Germline loops: CDR1 PRHDT, CDR2 FYEKMQ (reference sequence). CDR3 length: 14 amino acids.

The count of this clone is one. The chain uses TRBV5-1 and TRBJ1-2; TRBD1 aligns across 10 bases. V was pared by 5 bases and J by 8 bases, with 15 bases of the junction left unmatched. The germline V gene has CDR1 SGHRS and CDR2 YFSETQ. This CDR3 is 16 amino acids long. The CDR3 sequence is CASRGTGDGPPWGYTF. The CDR3 DNA follows: TGCGCCAGCAGGGGGACAGGGGATGGTCCCCCGTGGGGCTACACCTTC.

The CDR3 sequence: CASSSRLSTDTQYF. The CDR3 DNA is TGTGCCAGCAGCTCCAGACTAAGCACAGATACGCAGTATTTT. The chain is built from TRBV7-3 and TRBJ2-3, with D perhaps matching TRBD2 (5 bases). CDR1 is SGHTA, CDR2 FQGTGA, per germline. Trimming removed 4 bases from V and 0 bases from J, with 8 bases in between. The CDR3 has 14 residues.

The V gene is TRBV4-2, the J gene TRBJ1-2; 10 bases map to TRBD1. There are 15 residues in the CDR3. Looked up from germline, CDR1 is LGHNA and CDR2 is YNFKEQ. The V segment lost 4 bases and the J segment 0 bases; nucleotides outside the gene matches: 2. The CDR3 sequence: CASSLGTGANYGYTF. Here the CDR3 DNA reads TGTGCCAGCAGCCTGGGGACAGGGGCTAACTATGGCTACACCTTC.

This chain joins TRBV7-2 and TRBJ2-2; D is tentatively TRBD1 or TRBD2 (5 bases each). V was cut by 3 bases and J by 0 bases, with 14 bases left in between. The germline CDR1 and CDR2 sequences are SGHTA and FQGNSA. This CDR3 has 17 amino acids. CDR3 residues: CASSLRGLAPNTGELFF. The CDR3 DNA is TGTGCCAGCAGCTTGAGGGGCTTAGCGCCGAACACCGGGGAGCTGTTTTTT. The full variable domain, in which reference TRBV7-2 and TRBJ2-2 provide the parts outside the CDR3, is GAGVSQSPSNKVTEKGKDVELRCDPISGHTALYWYRQSLGQGLEFLIYFQGNSAPDKSGLPSDRFSAERTGGSVSTLTIQRTQQEDSAVYLCASSLRGLAPNTGELFFGEGSRLTVL.

The chain links TRBV6-1 to TRBJ2-2, with 11 bases lining up with TRBD2. V lost 1 base to trimming and J lost 4 bases; unmatched junction nucleotides: 2. Germline V lookup: CDR1 MNHNS, CDR2 SASEGT. The CDR3 runs to 16 residues. The CDR3: CASSEGLAGRTGELFF. For the CDR3, the DNA is TGTGCCAGCAGTGAAGGACTAGCGGGACGCACCGGGGAGCTGTTTTTT.